The sequence of this TCR beta chain was determined in a study of T cells in Graves' hyperthyroidism and ophthalmopathy. Comments on this clonotype: The antigen is undetermined.

V was trimmed by 7 bases and J by 2 bases, leaving 19 bases between them. Germline CDR1 reads SGHRS; CDR2 reads YFSETQ. The length of the CDR3 is 15 residues. Study findings and constraints: Separating ophthalmopathy from stable hyperthyroidism was achieved by a 13 V-J model.

Ophthalmopathy patients had Clinical Activity Score at least 3, NOSPECS grade at least 4, duration under 3 months. The TCR beta CDR3 regions underwent amplification using RNA transcripts as the source. The study used the HTBI primer set for a first-round RT-PCR of the TCR CDR3. Using its own MiXCR run on the multiplex PCR reads, TCRdb lists one record per CDR3 protein. The sample includes about 530,000 distinct CDR3 sequences, more than 15% of them seen just once. The sample was blood. The clonotype comes from a young woman with Graves' ophthalmopathy. This sequence joins TRBV5-1 and TRBJ2-7, with TRBD1 as a possible D gene (5 bases). Written as DNA, the CDR3 is TGCGCCAGCTCCGCTGGGTCCCAGGGCCCCTACGAGCAGTACTTC. Translating it yields CASSAGSQGPYEQYF.